This record concerns one T cell receptor (beta chain) sequence. The data belong to a study of blood T cell repertoires in COVID-19. V was pared by 8 bases and J by 1 base, with 10 bases between. Germline CDR1 reads SGHRS; CDR2 reads YFSETQ. There are 13 residues in the CDR3. In the authors' methods: Reference gene primer amplification gave estimated nucleated cell counts. The assay was immunoSEQ multiplex PCR, and TCRdb's table has in-frame clones only and misses some. The D gene and trimming were derived from the DNA, and the V and J assignments and clone size from that table. The sample has around 70,000 clones, around nine tenths seen once; the top ten hold about 5.8%.

This chain joins TRBV5-1 and TRBJ1-3; D not certain. Sequencing was carried out using peripheral blood. This sequence was found in a human donor in a cohort sampled during active COVID-19. CDR3 coding DNA: TGCGCCAGTCGGAGCCTATCTGGAAACACCATATATTTT. It translates to CASRSLSGNTIYF.